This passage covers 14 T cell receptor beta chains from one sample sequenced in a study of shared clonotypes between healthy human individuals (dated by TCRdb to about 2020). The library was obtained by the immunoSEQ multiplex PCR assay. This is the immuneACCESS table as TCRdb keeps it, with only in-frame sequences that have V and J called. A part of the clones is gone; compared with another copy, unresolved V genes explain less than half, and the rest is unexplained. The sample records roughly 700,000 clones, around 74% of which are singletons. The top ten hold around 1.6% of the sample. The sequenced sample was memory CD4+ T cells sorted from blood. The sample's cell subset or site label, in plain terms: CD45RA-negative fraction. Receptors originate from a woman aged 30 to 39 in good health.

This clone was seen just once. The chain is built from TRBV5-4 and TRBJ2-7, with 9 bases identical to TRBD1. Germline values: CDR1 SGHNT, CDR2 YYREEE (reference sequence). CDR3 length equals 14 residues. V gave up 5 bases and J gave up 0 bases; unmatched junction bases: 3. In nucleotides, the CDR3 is TGTGCCAGCAGTCGACAGGGGGACTCCTACGAGCAGTACTTC. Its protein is CASSRQGDSYEQYF.

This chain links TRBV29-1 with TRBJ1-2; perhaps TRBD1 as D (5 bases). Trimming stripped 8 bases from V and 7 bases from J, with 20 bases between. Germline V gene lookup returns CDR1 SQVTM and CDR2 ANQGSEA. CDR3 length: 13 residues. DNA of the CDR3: TGCAGCTCCCTCCCCCTTAGTGGGGCTGGCTACACCTTC. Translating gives CSSLPLSGAGYTF.

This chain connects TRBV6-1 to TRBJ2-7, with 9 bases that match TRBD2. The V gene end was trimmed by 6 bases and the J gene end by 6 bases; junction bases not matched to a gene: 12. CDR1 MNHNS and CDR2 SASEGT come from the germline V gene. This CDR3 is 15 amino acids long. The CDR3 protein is CASRPTGLLAGEQYF. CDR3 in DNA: TGTGCCAGCAGGCCCACAGGGTTACTAGCGGGCGAGCAGTACTTC.

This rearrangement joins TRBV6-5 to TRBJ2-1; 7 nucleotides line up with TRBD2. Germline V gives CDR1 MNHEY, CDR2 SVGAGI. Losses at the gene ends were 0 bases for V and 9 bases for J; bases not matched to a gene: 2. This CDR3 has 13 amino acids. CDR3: CASSYSGGSEQFF. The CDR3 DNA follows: TGTGCCAGCAGTTACTCAGGCGGGAGTGAGCAGTTCTTC.

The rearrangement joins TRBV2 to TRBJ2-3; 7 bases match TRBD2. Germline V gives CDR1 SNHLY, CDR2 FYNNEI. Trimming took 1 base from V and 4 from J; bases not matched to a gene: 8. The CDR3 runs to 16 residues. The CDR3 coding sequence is TGTGCCAGCAGTGAAGACGGACTAGTAATCGCAGATACGCAGTATTTT. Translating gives CASSEDGLVIADTQYF.

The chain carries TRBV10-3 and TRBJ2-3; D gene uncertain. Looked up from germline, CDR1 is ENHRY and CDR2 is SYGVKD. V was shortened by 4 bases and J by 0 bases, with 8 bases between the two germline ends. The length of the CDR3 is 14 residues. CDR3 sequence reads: CAISVGTSTDTQYF. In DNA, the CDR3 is TGTGCCATCAGTGTCGGCACCAGCACAGATACGCAGTATTTT.

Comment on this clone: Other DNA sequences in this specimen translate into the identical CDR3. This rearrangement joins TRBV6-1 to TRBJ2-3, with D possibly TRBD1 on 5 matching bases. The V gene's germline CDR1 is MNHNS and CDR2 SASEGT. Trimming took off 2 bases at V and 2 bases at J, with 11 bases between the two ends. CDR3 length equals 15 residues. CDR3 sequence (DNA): TGTGCCAGCAGTGAATCTGGACAAAACACAGATACGCAGTATTTT. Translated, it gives CASSESGQNTDTQYF.

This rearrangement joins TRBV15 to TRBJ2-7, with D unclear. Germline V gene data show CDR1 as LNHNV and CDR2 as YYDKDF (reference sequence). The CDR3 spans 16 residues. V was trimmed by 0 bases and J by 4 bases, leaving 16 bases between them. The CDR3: CATSRDLGPLGYEQYF. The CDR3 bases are TGTGCCACCAGCAGAGATTTAGGTCCCCTGGGGTACGAGCAGTACTTC.

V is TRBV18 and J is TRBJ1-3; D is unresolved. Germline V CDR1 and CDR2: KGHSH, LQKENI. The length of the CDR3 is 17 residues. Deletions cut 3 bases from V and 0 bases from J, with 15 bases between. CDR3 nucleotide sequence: TGTGCCAGCTCACCCGTGGTGACGGGGAGCTCTGGAAACACCATATATTTT. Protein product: CASSPVVTGSSGNTIYF. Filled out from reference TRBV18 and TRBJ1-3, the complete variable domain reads NAGVMQNPRHLVRRRGQEARLRCSPMKGHSHVYWYRQLPEEGLKFMVYLQKENIIDESGMPKERFSAEFPKEGPSILRIQQVVRGDSAAYFCASSPVVTGSSGNTIYFGEGSWLTVV.

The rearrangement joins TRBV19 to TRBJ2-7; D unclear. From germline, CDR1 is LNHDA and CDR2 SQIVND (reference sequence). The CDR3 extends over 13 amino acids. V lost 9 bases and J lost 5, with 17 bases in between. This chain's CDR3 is CASSEDKLNEQYF. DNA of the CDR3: TGTGCCAGCTCAGAAGACAAGCTGAACGAGCAGTACTTC.

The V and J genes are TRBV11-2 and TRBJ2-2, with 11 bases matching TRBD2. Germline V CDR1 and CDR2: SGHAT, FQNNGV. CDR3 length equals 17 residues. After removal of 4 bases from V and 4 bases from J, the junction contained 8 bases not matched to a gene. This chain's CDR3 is CASSSRTSGLGTGELFF. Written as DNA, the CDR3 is TGTGCCAGCAGCTCGCGGACTAGCGGGCTGGGCACCGGGGAGCTGTTTTTT.

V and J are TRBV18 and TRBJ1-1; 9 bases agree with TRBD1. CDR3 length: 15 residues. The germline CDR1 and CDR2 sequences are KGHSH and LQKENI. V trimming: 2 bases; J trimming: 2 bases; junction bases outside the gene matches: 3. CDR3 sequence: CASSPTGQGNTEAFF. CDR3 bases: TGTGCCAGCTCACCAACGGGACAGGGAAACACTGAAGCTTTCTTT.

CDR3 DNA: TGTGCCAGCAGTGACTCGACTAGCGGGGCGGTCAATGAGCAGTTCTTC. Translation gives CASSDSTSGAVNEQFF. V and J are TRBV6-4 and TRBJ2-1; TRBD2 aligns across 11 bases. This CDR3 region has 16 residues. The V and J ends lost 0 bases and 6 bases, in that order; junction bases with no gene match: 4. Germline CDR1 is MRHNA and CDR2 is SNTAGT.

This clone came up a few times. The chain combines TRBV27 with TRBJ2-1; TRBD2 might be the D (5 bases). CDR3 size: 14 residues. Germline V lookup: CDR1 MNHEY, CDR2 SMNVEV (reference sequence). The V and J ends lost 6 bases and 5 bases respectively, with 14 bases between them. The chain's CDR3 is CASRSKLDNNEQFF. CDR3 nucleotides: TGTGCCAGCAGATCGAAACTAGATAACAATGAGCAGTTCTTC.